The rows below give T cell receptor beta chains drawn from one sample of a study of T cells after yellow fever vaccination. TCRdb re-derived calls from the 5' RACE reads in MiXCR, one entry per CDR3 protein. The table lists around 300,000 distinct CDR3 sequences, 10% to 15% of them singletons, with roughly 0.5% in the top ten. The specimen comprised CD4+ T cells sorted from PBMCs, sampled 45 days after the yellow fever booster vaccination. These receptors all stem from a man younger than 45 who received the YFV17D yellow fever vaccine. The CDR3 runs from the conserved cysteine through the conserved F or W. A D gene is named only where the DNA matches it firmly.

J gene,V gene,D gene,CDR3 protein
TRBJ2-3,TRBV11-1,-,CASSLLVAGSSRSTDTQYF
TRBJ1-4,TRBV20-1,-,CSALQKNEKLFF
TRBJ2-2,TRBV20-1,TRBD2,CSATSGSAGELFF
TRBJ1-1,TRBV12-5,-,CASGLAGKTAFF
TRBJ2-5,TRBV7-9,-,CASSLGPSYQETQYF
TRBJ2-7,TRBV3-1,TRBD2,CASSHAGGSYEQYF
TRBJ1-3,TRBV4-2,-,CASSQSSGSSSGNTIYF
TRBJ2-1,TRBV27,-,CASRLARNTFNEQFF
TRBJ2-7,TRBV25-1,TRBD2,CASSESPTESGVSYEQYF
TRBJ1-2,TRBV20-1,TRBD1,CSAPGQGRTYGYTF
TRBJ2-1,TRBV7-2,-,CASSRTLSPGEQFF
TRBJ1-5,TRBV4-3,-,CASSQEPNQPQHF
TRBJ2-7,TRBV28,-,CASSLYDYEQYF
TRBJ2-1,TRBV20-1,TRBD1,CSAGRDRGNNEQFF
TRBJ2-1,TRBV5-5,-,CASRLNSPSYNEQFF
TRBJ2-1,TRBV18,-,CASRQSRDEQFF
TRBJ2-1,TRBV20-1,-,CSASVEPEQFF
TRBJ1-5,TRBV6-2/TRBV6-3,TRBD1,CASSDGQGPYQPQHF
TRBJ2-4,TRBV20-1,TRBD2,CSARDGGLVSKNIQYF
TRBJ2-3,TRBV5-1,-,CASSLSRADTQYF
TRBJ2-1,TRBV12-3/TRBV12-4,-,CASSLAAQTQFF
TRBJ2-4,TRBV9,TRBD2,CASSVAGGLAKNIQYF
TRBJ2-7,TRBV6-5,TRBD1,CASSYSGQGANEQYF
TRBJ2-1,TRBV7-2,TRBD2,CASSTTSGAYNEQFF
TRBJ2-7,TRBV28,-,CASNRQLYEQYF
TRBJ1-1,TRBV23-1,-,CASSQPREKDTEAFF
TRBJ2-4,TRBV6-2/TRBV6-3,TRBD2,CASSLRGGTTLAKNIQYF
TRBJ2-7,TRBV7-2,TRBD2,CASSPSGTTYSRQYF
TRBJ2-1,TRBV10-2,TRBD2,CASREVAGGEQFF
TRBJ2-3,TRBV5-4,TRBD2,CASSFRLAGGNTDTQYF
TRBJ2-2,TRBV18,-,CASSPPGTLSGELFF
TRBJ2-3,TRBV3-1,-,CASSLHGEETQYF
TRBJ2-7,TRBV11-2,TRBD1,CASSPNWDRKTYEQYF
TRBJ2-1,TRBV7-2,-,CASSARDPSYNEQFF
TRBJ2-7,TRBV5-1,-,CASSLQPGVDEQYF
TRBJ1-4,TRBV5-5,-,CASSLQGQGNEKLFF
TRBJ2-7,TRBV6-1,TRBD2,CASRGSGKSSYEQYF
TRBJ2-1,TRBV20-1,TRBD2,CSADSGSSSYNEQFF
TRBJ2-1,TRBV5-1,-,CASSTGRQNNEQFF
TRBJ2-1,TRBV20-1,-,CSARAPIQFF
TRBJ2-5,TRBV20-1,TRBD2,CSARDRSGRGQETQYF
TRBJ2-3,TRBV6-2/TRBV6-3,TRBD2,CASSYLGLARPTDTQYF
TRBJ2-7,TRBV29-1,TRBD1,CSISGTASSYEQYF
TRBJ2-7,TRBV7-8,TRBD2,CASRTRTSGSSEQYF
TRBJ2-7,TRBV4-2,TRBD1,CASSRGQGDYEQYF
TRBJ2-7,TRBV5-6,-,CASSADFGWEQYF
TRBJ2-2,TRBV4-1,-,CASSQEVGGGTGELFF
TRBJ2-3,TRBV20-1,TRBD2,CSAPLAGADTQYF
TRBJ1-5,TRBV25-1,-,CASSEYRARGVQPQHF
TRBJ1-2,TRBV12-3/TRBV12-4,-,CASSFEGDYGYTF
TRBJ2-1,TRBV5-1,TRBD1,CASTWTGNNEQFF
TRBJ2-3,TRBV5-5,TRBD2,CASSLPGGSSTDTQYF
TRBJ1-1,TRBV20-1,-,CSAPIVPREAFF
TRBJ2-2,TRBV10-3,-,CAISDWGSNTGELFF
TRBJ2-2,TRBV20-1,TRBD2,CSARDLTSGRFGELFF
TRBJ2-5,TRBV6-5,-,CASSYLGSRETQYF
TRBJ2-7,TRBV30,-,CAWSVLYYEQYF
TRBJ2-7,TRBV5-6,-,CASSFQSYEQYF
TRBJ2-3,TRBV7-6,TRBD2,CASSRNTAGDLTDTQYF